This T cell receptor (beta chain) derives from a study of blood T cells in healthy people across ages. Study-level results: Across the age range, TCR beta diversity per million T cells fell in a roughly linear way.

On this clonotype: Its target is not known.

Primed by a sample-barcoded 5' primer and a J-beta primer mix, a second PCR proceeded for 7 to 11 cycles. One entry per CDR3 protein results from TCRdb running MiXCR on the 5' RACE reads. The sample contains over 750,000 distinct CDR3 sequences, roughly 25% of which appear only once. The sample was also reused in another study, on T cells of mothers and their children. From that paper: Second-PCR primer M1S introduced sample barcodes and 2-4 random nucleotides.

This receptor was identified in a boy between 10 and 17 years old in good health. Source material: blood.

Written as DNA, the CDR3 is TGTGCCAGCAGCGGACAAATGAGGGGGGCCAACGTCCTGACTTTC. Translation: CASSGQMRGANVLTF. The rearrangement uses TRBV9 and TRBJ2-6; D not certain. The CDR3 covers 15 residues. With 3 bases removed from V and 4 bases from J, the gap between germline ends came to 11 bases. Germline V gene lookup returns CDR1 SGDLS and CDR2 YYNGEE.